The clone carrying this TCR beta chain has a count of ten or more. V lost 0 bases and J 0 bases, leaving 9 bases between the germline ends. CDR1 is MNHEY, CDR2 SVGEGT, per germline. CDR3 size: 16 residues. The entry originates in a study of neurological immune-mediated disorders. Indicated time point: longitudinal time-point 1 (baseline). MiXCR, run by TCRdb on the 5' RACE reads, gives a single entry per CDR3 protein. Among fewer than 90,000 distinct CDR3 sequences listed, approximately 10% were seen once. The source material was PBMCs. The TCR comes from a man aged 30-40 years in good health. The gene calls are TRBV6-2 or TRBV6-3 and TRBJ1-3; no definite D call. CDR3 in DNA: TGTGCCAGCAGTTACTCGGCTTACAGCTCTGGAAACACCATATATTTT. It specifies CASSYSAYSSGNTIYF.